The text below deals with one TCR beta chain. The antigen remains undetermined. These data come from a study of vaccination and CD4 T cells after COVID-19. Study context: Recovered-phase convalescent patients showed SARS-CoV-2 positivity by nasal swab PCR; fewer than ten were mild, one severe.

The CDR3 runs to 11 residues. Trimming removed 3 bases from V and 6 bases from J, with 9 bases in between. The germline V gene has CDR1 DFQATT and CDR2 SNEGSKA (reference sequence). Cultured CD4+ T cells had their DNA profiled by the Oncomine TCR Beta short-read assay. From the PCR reads, TCRdb called clonotypes with MiXCR, one entry per CDR3 protein. The profile covers 16,000 or so distinct CDR3 sequences, with approximately 55% appearing a single time and less than 9.5% taken by the ten largest. Sample treatment: roughly ten-day PBMC culture with coronavirus spike peptide pools or control peptides (ViraFEST assay). Researchers grew the cells for under eleven days and then pulled out CD4+ T cells by negative selection.

Material: CD4+ T cells from blood, cultured in vitro. The gene calls are TRBV20-1 and TRBJ2-7, with D hard to call. The sequence came from a human donor who had recovered from COVID-19. DNA of the CDR3: TGCAGTGCTAGTTCAGGAGTCGAGCAGTACTTC. The encoded protein is CSASSGVEQYF.